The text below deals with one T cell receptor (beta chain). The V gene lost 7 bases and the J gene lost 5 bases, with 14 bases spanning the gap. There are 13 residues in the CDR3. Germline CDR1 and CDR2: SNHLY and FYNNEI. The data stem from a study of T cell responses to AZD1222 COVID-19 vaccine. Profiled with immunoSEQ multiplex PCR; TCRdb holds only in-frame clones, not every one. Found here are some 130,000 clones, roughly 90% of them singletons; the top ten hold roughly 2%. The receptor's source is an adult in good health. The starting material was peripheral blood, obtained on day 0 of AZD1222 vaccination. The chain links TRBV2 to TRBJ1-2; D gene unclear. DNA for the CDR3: TGTGCCAGCAAATTAGAAGGCCTATATGGCTACACCTTC. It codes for CASKLEGLYGYTF.